The TCR beta chain described here comes from a study of graft-versus-host responses after intestinal transplantation. Study background: Recipients uniformly received anti-thymocyte globulin induction, followed by tacrolimus and steroids for two to four years.

Note on this clone: Its antigen is unidentified.

Trimming took off 3 bases at V and 0 bases at J, with 25 bases between the two ends. This CDR3 comprises 21 residues. The V gene's germline CDR1 is SGHRS and CDR2 YFSETQ. Data came from immunoSEQ multiplex PCR; TCRdb stores just in-frame clones and leaves some out. The sample consists of approximately 75,000 clones, around 90% of them appearing once. The chain carries TRBV5-1 and TRBJ2-6; possible D gene TRBD1, 6 bases. The receptor's source is a human donor who was the organ donor for an intestinal transplant. The material sequenced was unstimulated CD8+ T cells sorted from spleen or lymph node cells, taken before transplant. The CDR3 nucleotides read TGCGCCAGCAGCTATGGAGGCCCGAGGGACACAGAGATCTCTGGGGCCAACGTCCTGACTTTC. It yields the protein CASSYGGPRDTEISGANVLTF.